This T cell receptor (beta chain) was identified in a study of human T cells and chemical hapten exposure. Study as a whole: Weekly scalp doses of diphenylcyclopropenone were given to patients during the roughly 23-week study.

Germline CDR1 reads SNHLY; CDR2 reads FYNNEI. V was trimmed by 8 bases and J by 2 bases, leaving 9 bases between them. CDR3 length equals 13 residues. Time point denoted: pre-sensitization, week 0. Documented treatment: therapeutic diphenylcyclopropenone sensitization with weekly scalp DPC. Original methodology: The median was 95,638 TCRs per sample, ranging roughly 23,224 to 690,600. TCRdb re-derived calls from the RACE reads in MiXCR, one entry per CDR3 protein. V and J calls and clone size were set by TCRdb, not the authors. The data contain 300,000 to 450,000 distinct CDR3 sequences, approximately 5.1% of them seen just once; the ten biggest clones take up around 2.6%.

The source was whole blood, collected in connection with sensitization to the hapten diphenylcyclopropenone (DPC). The clonotype comes from a woman aged 45-65 years with alopecia areata. Some clones in this sample may be carry-over from other donors' samples. The chain joins TRBV2 to TRBJ2-2; D gene ambiguous. CDR3 in DNA: TGTGCCAGCCTCCCGGGTAACACCGGGGAGCTGTTTTTT. The encoded protein is CASLPGNTGELFF.